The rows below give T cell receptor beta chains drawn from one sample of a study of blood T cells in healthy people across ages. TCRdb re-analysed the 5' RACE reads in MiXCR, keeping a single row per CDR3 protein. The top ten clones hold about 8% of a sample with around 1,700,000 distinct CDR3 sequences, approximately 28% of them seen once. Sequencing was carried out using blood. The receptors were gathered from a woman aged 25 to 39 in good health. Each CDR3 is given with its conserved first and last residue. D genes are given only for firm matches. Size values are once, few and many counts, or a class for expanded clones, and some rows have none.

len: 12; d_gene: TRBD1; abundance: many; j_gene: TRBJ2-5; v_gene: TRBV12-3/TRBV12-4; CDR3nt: TGCGCCAGCAGCTCGGGACAGGGAACCCAGTACTTC; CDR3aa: CASSSGQGTQYF
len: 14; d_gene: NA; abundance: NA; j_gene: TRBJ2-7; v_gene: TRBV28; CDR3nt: TGTGCCAGCAGTTTCCCAGGACCCGACTACGAGCAGTACTTC; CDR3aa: CASSFPGPDYEQYF
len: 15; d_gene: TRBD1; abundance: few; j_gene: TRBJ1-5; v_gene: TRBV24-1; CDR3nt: TGTGCCACCAGTGAGGGGAGACAGGGTAGTCAGCCCCAGCATTTT; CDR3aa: CATSEGRQGSQPQHF
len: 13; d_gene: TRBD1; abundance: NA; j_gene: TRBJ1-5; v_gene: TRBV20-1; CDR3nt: TGCAGTGCTGGGGCGGACAGGGAACAGCCCCAGCATTTT; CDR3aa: CSAGADREQPQHF
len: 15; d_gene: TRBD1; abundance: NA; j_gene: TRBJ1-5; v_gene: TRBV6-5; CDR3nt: TGTGCCAGCAGCCAGGACAGGGGGCTCAGTCAGCCCCAGCATTTT; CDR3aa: CASSQDRGLSQPQHF
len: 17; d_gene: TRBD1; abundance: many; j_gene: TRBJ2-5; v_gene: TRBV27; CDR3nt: TGTGCCAGCAGTCCATTATCATTGGACAGGGAGCAAGAGACCCAGTACTTC; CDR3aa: CASSPLSLDREQETQYF
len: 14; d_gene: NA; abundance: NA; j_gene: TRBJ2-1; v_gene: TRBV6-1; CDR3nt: TGTGCCAGCAGATATCAGAGCTCCTACAATGAGCAGTTCTTC; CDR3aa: CASRYQSSYNEQFF
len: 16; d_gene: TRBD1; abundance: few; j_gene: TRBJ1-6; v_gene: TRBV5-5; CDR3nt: TGTGCCAGCAGACAACAGGGGGCGGCAGTAAATTCACCCCTCCACTTT; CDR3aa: CASRQQGAAVNSPLHF
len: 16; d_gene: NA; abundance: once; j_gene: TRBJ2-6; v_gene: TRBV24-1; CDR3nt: TGTGCCACCAGTGCAGGCCTACACTCCGGGGCCAACGTCCTGACTTTC; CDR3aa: CATSAGLHSGANVLTF
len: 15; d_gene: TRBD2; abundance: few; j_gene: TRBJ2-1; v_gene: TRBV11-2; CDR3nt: TGTGCCAGCTGTAAGACGACTAGCGGGGGGGGTGAGCAGTTCTTC; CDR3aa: CASCKTTSGGGEQFF
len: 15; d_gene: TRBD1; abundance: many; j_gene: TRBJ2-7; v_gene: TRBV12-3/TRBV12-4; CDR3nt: TGTGCCAGCAGTGGGACCGGGACAGGGATCCACGAGCAGTACTTC; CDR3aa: CASSGTGTGIHEQYF
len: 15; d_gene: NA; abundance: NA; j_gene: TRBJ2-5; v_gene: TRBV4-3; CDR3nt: TGCGCCAGCAGCCAATGGGGGGGGGCACAAGAGACCCAGTACTTC; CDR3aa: CASSQWGGAQETQYF
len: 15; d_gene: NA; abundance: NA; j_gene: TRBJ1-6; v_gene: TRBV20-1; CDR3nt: TGCAGTGCTAGAATGGGTCCCTCCTATAATTCACCCCTCCACTTT; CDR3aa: CSARMGPSYNSPLHF
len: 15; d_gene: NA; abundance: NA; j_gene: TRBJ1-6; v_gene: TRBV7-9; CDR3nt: TGTGCCAGCACCCCCTCGAGTCCTTATAATTCACCCCTCCACTTT; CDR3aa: CASTPSSPYNSPLHF
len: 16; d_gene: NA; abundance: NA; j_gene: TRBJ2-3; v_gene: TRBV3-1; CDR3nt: TGTGCCAGCAGACTCGGACGGGGTTATAGCACAGATACGCAGTATTTT; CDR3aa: CASRLGRGYSTDTQYF
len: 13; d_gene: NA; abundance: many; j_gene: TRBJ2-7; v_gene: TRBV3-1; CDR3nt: TGTGCCAGCAGTGTGATGGGCTGGGGCGAGCAGTACTTC; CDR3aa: CASSVMGWGEQYF
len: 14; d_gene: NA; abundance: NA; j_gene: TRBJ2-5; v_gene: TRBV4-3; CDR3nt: TGCGCCAGCAGCCAAGGGGACCTTGGGGAGACCCAGTACTTC; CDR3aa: CASSQGDLGETQYF
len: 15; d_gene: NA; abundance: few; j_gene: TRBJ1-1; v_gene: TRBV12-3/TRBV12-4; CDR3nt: TGTGCCAGCAGTCCGCGGGACGGGATGAACACTGAAGCTTTCTTT; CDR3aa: CASSPRDGMNTEAFF
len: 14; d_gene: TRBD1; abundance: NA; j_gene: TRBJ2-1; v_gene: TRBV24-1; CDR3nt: TGTGCCACCAGTGATTCAGGGGGCTACAATGAGCAGTTCTTC; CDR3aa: CATSDSGGYNEQFF
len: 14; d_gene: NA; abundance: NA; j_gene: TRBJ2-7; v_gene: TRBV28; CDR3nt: TGTGCCAGCAGTTTCCTCCCCGAGGGGTACGAGCAGTACTTC; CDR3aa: CASSFLPEGYEQYF
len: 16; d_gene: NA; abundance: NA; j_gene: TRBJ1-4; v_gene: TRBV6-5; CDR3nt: TGTGCCAGCAGGGGCCGGACGGAAACCGGGGATGAAAAACTGTTTTTT; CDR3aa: CASRGRTETGDEKLFF
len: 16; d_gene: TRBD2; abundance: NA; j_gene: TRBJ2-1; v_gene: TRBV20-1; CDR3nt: TGCAGTGCCCCCAATGGGCTAGCGGGAGGACGTAGGGAGCAGTTCTTC; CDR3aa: CSAPNGLAGGRREQFF
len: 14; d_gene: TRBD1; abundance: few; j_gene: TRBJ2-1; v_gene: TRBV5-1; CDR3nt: TGCGCCAGCAGCTGGGACAGGGCGGGCAATGAGCAGTTCTTC; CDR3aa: CASSWDRAGNEQFF
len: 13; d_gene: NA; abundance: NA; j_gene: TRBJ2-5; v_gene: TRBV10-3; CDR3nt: TGTGCCATCAGTTTGAGGGAGCGGGAGACCCAGTACTTC; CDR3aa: CAISLRERETQYF
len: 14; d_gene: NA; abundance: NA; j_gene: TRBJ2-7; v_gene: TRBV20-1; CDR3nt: TGCGGTGCTAGCCTATGGAGCGGCCCCTACGAGCAGTACTTC; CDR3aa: CGASLWSGPYEQYF